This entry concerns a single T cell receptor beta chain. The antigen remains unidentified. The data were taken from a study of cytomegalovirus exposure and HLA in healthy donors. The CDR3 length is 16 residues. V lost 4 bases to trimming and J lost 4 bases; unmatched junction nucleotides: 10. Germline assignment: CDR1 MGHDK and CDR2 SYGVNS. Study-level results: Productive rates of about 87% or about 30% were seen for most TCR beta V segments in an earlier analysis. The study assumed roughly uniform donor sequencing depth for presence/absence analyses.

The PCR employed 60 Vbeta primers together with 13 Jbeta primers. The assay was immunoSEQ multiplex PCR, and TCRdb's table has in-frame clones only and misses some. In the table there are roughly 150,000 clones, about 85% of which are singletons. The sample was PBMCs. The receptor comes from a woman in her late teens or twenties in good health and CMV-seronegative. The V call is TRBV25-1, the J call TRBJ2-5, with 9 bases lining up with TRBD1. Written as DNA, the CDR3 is TGTGCCAGCAGTGGGGGTCGACAGGGGGTGAGAGAGACCCAGTACTTC. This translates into CASSGGRQGVRETQYF.